This T cell receptor (beta chain) was retrieved from a study of OX40 agonist ivuxolimab in advanced cancers. Study at large: It was ivuxolimab, an agonistic anti-OX40 (CD134) antibody, that patients were treated with. Three dose-escalation patients had partial responses: one with hepatocellular carcinoma and two with cutaneous melanoma.

Findings of the study overall: Researchers did not establish what antigens the expanded peripheral T cells target. At 0.1 to 3.0 mg/kg and by week 6, clonal expansion occurred in CD4+ and CD8+ blood T cells.

This CDR3 has 13 amino acids. Germline V lookup: CDR1 SGHRS, CDR2 YFSETQ. The data were produced by immunoSEQ multiplex PCR, yet TCRdb's version contains in-frame clones alone and is incomplete. The table shows more than 60,000 clones, with 85% to 95% occurring only once. To note about this clone: Its antigen is as yet unknown. Compared with germline, one end of the junction differs, possibly owing to a read error.

The sequenced sample was CD4+ or CD8+ T cells sorted from blood, obtained in a trial of the OX40 agonist ivuxolimab. The receptor's source is an adult with an advanced solid tumor such as melanoma, head and neck, liver or kidney cancer. This chain joins TRBV5-1 and TRBJ2-7, with unresolved D. In nucleotides, the CDR3 is TGCGCCAGCAGCTTGGTCTACTCCTCCGAGCAGTACTTC. Its translation: CASSLVYSSEQYF.